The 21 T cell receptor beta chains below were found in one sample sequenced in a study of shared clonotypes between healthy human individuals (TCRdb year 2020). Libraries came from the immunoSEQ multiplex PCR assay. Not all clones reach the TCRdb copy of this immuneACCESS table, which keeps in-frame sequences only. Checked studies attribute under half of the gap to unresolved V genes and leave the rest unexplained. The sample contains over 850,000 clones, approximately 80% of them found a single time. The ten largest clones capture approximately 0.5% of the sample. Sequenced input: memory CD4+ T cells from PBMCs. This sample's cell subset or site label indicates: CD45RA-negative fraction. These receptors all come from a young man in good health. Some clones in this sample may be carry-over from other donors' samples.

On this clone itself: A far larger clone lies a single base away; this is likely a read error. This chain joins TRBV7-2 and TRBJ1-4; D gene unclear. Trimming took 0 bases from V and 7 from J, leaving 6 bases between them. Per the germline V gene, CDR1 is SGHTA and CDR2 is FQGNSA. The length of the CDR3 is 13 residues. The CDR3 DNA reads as TGTGCCAGCAGCTTAGCGTGGGGTGAAAAACTGTTTTTT. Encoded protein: CASSLAWGEKLFF.

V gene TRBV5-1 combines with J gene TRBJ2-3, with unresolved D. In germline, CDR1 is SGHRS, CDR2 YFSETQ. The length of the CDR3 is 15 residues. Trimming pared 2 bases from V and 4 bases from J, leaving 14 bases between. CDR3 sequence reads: CASSFRTAWADTQYF. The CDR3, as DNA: TGCGCCAGCAGCTTTCGGACGGCCTGGGCAGATACGCAGTATTTT.

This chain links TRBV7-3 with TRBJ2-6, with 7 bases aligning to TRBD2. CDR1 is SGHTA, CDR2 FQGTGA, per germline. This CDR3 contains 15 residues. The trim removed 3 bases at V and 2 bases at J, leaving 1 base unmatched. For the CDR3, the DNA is TGTGCCAGCAGCTTCGGACTAGCTGGGGCCAACGTCCTGACTTTC. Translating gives CASSFGLAGANVLTF.

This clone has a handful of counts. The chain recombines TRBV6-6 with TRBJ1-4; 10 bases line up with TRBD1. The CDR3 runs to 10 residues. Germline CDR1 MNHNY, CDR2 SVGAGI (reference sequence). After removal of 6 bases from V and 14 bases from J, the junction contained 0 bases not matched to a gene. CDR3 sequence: CASRDRGLFF. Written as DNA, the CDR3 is TGTGCCAGCAGGGACAGGGGGCTGTTTTTT.

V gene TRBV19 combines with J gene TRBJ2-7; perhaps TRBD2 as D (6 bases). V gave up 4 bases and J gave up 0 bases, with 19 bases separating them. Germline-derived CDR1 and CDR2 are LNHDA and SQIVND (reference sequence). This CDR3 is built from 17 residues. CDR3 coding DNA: TGTGCCAGTAGTACTTTCTATAGCGGCGGTAGCTCCTACGAGCAGTACTTC. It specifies CASSTFYSGGSSYEQYF.

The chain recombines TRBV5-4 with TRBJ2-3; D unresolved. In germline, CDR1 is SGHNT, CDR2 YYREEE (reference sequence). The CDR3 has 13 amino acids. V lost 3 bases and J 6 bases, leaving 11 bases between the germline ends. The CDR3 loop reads CASSSVLEDTQYF. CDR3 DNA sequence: TGTGCCAGCAGCTCCGTACTGGAGGATACGCAGTATTTT. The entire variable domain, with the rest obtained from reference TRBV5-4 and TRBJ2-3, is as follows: ETGVTQSPTHLIKTRGQQVTLRCSSQSGHNTVSWYQQALGQGPQFIFQYYREEENGRGNFPPRFSGLQFPNYSSELNVNALELDDSALYLCASSSVLEDTQYFGPGTRLTVL.

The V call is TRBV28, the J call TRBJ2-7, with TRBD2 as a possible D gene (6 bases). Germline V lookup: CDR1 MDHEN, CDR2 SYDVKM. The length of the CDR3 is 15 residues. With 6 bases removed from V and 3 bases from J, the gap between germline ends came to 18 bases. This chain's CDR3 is CASRMTREVYYEQYF. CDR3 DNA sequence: TGTGCCAGCAGGATGACAAGGGAGGTTTACTACGAGCAGTACTTC.

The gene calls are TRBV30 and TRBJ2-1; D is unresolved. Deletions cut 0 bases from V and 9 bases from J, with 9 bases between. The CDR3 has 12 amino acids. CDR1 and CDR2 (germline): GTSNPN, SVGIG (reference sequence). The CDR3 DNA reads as TGTGCCTGGAGTGTACGCGGTCGTGAGCAGTTCTTC. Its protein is CAWSVRGREQFF.

The CDR3 is CATSPPSGRGETQYF. The DNA for the CDR3 is TGTGCCACCAGCCCTCCTAGCGGGAGAGGGGAGACCCAGTACTTC. This chain links TRBV15 with TRBJ2-5; 10 bases map to TRBD2. V gave up 5 bases and J gave up 5 bases; unmatched junction bases: 8. CDR1 and CDR2 (germline): LNHNV, YYDKDF (reference sequence). The CDR3 has 15 residues. Drawing the rest from reference TRBV15 and TRBJ2-5, the complete variable domain is DAMVIQNPRYQVTQFGKPVTLSCSQTLNHNVMYWYQQKSSQAPKLLFHYYDKDFNNEADTPDNFQSRRPNTSFCFLDIRSPGLGDTAMYLCATSPPSGRGETQYFGPGTRLLVL.

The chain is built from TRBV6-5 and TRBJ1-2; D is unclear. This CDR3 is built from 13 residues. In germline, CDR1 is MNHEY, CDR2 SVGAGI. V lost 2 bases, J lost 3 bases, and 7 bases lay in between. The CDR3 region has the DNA TGTGCCAGCAGTTACAGGGAAGACTATGGCTACACCTTC. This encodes CASSYREDYGYTF.

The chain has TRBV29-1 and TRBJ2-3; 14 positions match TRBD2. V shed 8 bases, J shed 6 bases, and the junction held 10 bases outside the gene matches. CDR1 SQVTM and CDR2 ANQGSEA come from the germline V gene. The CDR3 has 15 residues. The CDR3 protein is CSYLSGLAGVDTQYF. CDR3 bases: TGCAGCTACCTGTCGGGACTAGCGGGAGTGGATACGCAGTATTTT.

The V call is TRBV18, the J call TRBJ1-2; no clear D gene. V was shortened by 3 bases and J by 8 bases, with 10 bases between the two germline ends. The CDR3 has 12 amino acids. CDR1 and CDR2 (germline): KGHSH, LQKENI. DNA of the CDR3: TGTGCCAGCTCACCCAGTGCGTGGGGCTACACCTTC. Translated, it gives CASSPSAWGYTF. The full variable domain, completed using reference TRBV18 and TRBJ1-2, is NAGVMQNPRHLVRRRGQEARLRCSPMKGHSHVYWYRQLPEEGLKFMVYLQKENIIDESGMPKERFSAEFPKEGPSILRIQQVVRGDSAAYFCASSPSAWGYTFGSGTRLTVV.

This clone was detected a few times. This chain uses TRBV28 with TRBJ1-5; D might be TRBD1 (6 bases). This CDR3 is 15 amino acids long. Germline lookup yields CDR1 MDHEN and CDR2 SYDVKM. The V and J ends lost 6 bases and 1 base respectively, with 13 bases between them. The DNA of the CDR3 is TGTGCCAGCAGGACAGGCTCTACGAGCAATCAGCCCCAGCATTTT. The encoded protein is CASRTGSTSNQPQHF. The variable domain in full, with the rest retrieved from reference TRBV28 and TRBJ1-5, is DVKVTQSSRYLVKRTGEKVFLECVQDMDHENMFWYRQDPGLGLRLIYFSYDVKMKEKGDIPEGYSVSREKKERFSLILESASTNQTSMYLCASRTGSTSNQPQHFGDGTRLSIL.

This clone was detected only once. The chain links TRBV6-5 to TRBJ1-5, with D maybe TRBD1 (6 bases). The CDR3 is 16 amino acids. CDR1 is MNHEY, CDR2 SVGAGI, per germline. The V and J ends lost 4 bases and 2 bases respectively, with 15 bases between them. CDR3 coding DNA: TGTGCCAGCAGTTCCTTCCGGGACAACGGCAATCAGCCCCAGCATTTT. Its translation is CASSSFRDNGNQPQHF.

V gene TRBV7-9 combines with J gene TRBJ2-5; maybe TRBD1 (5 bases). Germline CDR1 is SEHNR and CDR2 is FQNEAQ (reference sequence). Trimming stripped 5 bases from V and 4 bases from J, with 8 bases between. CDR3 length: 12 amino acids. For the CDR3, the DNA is TGTGCCAGCAGCGCCCAGGGAGAGACCCAGTACTTC. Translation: CASSAQGETQYF.

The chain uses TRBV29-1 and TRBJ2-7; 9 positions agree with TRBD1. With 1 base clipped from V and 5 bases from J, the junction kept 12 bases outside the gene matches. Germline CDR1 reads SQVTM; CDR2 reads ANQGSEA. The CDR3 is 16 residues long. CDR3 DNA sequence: TGCAGCGTTGAAGCCGACAGGGGGTCGATCCTCCACGAGCAGTACTTC. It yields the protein CSVEADRGSILHEQYF.

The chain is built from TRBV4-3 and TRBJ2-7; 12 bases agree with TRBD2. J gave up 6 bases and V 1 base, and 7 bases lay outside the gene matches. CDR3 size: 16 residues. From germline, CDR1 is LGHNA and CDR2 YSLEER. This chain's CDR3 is CASSQAWTSGAREQYF. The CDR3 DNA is TGCGCCAGCAGCCAAGCTTGGACTAGCGGGGCCCGCGAGCAGTACTTC.

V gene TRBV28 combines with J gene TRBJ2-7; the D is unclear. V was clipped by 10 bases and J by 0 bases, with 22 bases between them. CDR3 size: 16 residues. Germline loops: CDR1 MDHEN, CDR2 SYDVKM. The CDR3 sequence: CAMQPRSGASSYEQYF. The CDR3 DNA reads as TGTGCCATGCAACCTAGGTCTGGTGCGAGCTCCTACGAGCAGTACTTC.

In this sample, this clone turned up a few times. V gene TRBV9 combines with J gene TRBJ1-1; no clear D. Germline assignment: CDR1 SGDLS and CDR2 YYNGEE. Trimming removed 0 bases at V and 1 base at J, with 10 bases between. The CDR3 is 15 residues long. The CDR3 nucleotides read TGTGCCAGCAGCGTAGACCCCTTAGGGAACACTGAAGCTTTCTTT. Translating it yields CASSVDPLGNTEAFF.

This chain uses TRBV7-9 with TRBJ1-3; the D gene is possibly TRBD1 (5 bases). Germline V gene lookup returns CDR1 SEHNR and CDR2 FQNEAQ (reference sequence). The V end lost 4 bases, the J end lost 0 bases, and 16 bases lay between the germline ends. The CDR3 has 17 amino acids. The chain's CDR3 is CASSSPRAGRSGNTIYF. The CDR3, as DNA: TGTGCCAGCAGCTCTCCCAGGGCAGGGCGCTCTGGAAACACCATATATTTT.

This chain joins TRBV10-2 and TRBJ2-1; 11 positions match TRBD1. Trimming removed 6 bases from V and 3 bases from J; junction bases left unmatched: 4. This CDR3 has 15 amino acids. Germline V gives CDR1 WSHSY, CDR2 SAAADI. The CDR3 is CASSTGTGGYNEQFF. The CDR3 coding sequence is TGCGCCAGCAGCACCGGGACAGGGGGCTACAATGAGCAGTTCTTC.